The 5 T cell receptor beta chains given below trace back to one sample, sequenced in a study of metastatic and nonmetastatic thyroid tumors. TCRdb re-processed the PCR reads through MiXCR. The sample yields some 30,000 clones, 4% to 5% seen once. No treatment had been given to any patient before thyroid surgery. Sequencing was done on a sample of blood. The receptors stem from a female donor with papillary thyroid cancer or a benign thyroid nodule (not recorded which). Some clones in this sample may be carry-over from other donors' samples.

The sample holds a few counts of this clone. This sequence joins TRBV2 and TRBJ1-2, with D perhaps matching TRBD1 (5 bases). CDR3 length: 11 residues. CDR1 is SNHLY, CDR2 FYNNEI, per germline. Trimming shortened V by 6 bases and J by 8 bases, and 10 bases separated the two germline ends. For the CDR3, the DNA is TGTGCCAGCAGGGGGACTTACGGCTACACCTTC. This gives the protein CASRGTYGYTF.

Many counts were recorded for this clone. V and J are TRBV15 and TRBJ2-7; no definite D call. The CDR3 length is 16 residues. The V and J ends lost 0 bases and 4 bases respectively, with 16 bases between them. Looked up from germline, CDR1 is LNHNV and CDR2 is YYDKDF (reference sequence). This CDR3 is CATSRDRNSARYEQYF. The CDR3 DNA follows: TGTGCCACCAGCAGAGATAGGAACAGCGCGCGGTACGAGCAGTACTTC.

In its sample, this clone was seen a few times. The CDR3 does not close with the conserved phenylalanine or tryptophan, likely indicating a read error. The chain carries TRBV20-1 and TRBJ1-2; 11 bases are a match to TRBD1. V lost 4 bases to trimming and J lost 8 bases; unmatched junction nucleotides: 15. Germline CDR1 and CDR2: DFQATT and SNEGSKA (reference sequence). There are 16 residues in the CDR3. The CDR3 protein is CSATPLDRGLTRGYTS. The DNA of the CDR3 is TGCAGTGCTACGCCCCTGGACAGGGGGCTTACGAGAGGCTACACCTCC.

This clone was recorded at least ten times. CDR3 region: CAWSVLGGMNTEAFF. Written as DNA, the CDR3 is TGTGCCTGGAGTGTACTAGGAGGCATGAACACTGAAGCTTTCTTT. The rearrangement links TRBV30 to TRBJ1-1; no reliable D call. CDR3 length: 15 residues. Trimming left V 0 bases short and J 0 bases short, with 11 bases between. Germline V gives CDR1 GTSNPN, CDR2 SVGIG (reference sequence). The complete variable domain, with remaining parts taken from reference TRBV30 and TRBJ1-1, reads SQTIHQWPATLVQPVGSPLSLECTVEGTSNPNLYWYRQAAGRGLQLLFYSVGIGQISSEVPQNLSASRPQDRQFILSSKKLLLSDSGFYLCAWSVLGGMNTEAFFGQGTRLTVV.

The V call is TRBV12-5, the J call TRBJ1-5; D is possibly TRBD1 (6 bases). This CDR3 spans 13 amino acids. V was shortened by 7 bases and J by 4 bases, with 11 bases between the two germline ends. From germline, CDR1 is LGHNT and CDR2 FRNRAP. CDR3: CASALDRNQPQHF. As DNA, the CDR3 is TGTGCTAGTGCCCTCGACAGGAATCAGCCCCAGCATTTT. Complete variable domain (other parts from reference TRBV12-5 and TRBJ1-5): DARVTQTPRHKVTEMGQEVTMRCQPILGHNTVFWYRQTMMQGLELLAYFRNRAPLDDSGMPKDRFSAEMPDATLATLKIQPSEPRDSAVYFCASALDRNQPQHFGDGTRLSIL.